These 18 T cell receptor beta chains came from one sample sequenced in a study of OX40 agonist ivuxolimab in advanced cancers. Clones were sequenced by immunoSEQ multiplex PCR, and TCRdb holds only the in-frame ones, with some missing. Of around 77,000 clones listed, 75% to 90% are singletons. Here the sequenced sample was CD4+ or CD8+ T cells sorted from blood, taken in a trial of the OX40 agonist ivuxolimab. These receptors were collected from an adult with an advanced solid tumor such as melanoma, head and neck, liver or kidney cancer.

This CDR3 is CASSPGRQQNTEAFF. CDR3 sequence (DNA): TGCGCCAGCAGCCCCGGGAGGCAACAGAACACTGAAGCTTTCTTT. This rearrangement joins TRBV5-1 to TRBJ1-1; no clear D gene. With 4 bases removed from V and 1 base from J, the gap between germline ends came to 14 bases. Germline CDR1 is SGHRS and CDR2 is YFSETQ. The CDR3 loop spans 15 amino acids.

This clone was seen a few times. The chain joins TRBV5-1 to TRBJ2-7; no definite D call. Trimming took 6 bases from V and 1 from J, leaving 20 bases between them. The CDR3 is made up of 16 amino acids. CDR1 is SGHRS, CDR2 YFSETQ, per germline. The CDR3 DNA sequence: TGCGCCAGCACCCCCCGGACGGGTTTGGGGTCCTACGAGCAGTACTTC. Translated: CASTPRTGLGSYEQYF. Drawing the rest from reference TRBV5-1 and TRBJ2-7, the complete variable domain is KAGVTQTPRYLIKTRGQQVTLSCSPISGHRSVSWYQQTPGQGLQFLFEYFSETQRNKGNFPGRFSGRQFSNSRSEMNVSTLELGDSALYLCASTPRTGLGSYEQYFGPGTRLTVT.

The gene calls are TRBV10-2 and TRBJ2-4, with a weak D call TRBD2 (6 bases). The CDR3 spans 18 residues. Trimming removed 5 bases from V and 0 bases from J, with 20 bases in between. Germline V gene lookup returns CDR1 WSHSY and CDR2 SAAADI. The CDR3 here is CASSSTVVSGLAKNIQYF. As DNA, the CDR3 is TGCGCCAGCAGTTCGACGGTAGTGTCGGGACTAGCCAAAAACATTCAGTACTTC.

The chain has TRBV6-4 and TRBJ1-3; D unresolved. The CDR3 runs to 13 residues. The germline V gene encodes CDR1 MRHNA and CDR2 SNTAGT. The V end lost 7 bases, the J end lost 0 bases, and 7 bases lay between the germline ends. The CDR3 DNA is TGTGCCAGCAAGGTGATCTCTGGAAACACCATATATTTT. As protein: CASKVISGNTIYF.

The rearrangement links TRBV28 to TRBJ1-3; tentatively, D is TRBD1 (6 bases). V lost 6 bases and J lost 3, with 9 bases in between. The CDR3 has 13 residues. Germline V lookup: CDR1 MDHEN, CDR2 SYDVKM. CDR3 loop: CASRTGFGNTIYF. For the CDR3, the DNA is TGTGCCAGCAGAACAGGGTTTGGAAACACCATATATTTT.

This clone has more than one count but fewer than ten. The CDR3 ends on some other residue instead of the conserved phenylalanine or tryptophan, so this is likely a read error. The DNA is left out, because the CDR3 cannot be placed on it with certainty; the CDR3 is given as TCRdb lists it. V usage is TRBV19 and J usage is TRBJ1-3. Termini included, the CDR3 measures 10 amino acids. Germline V lookup: CDR1 LNHDA, CDR2 SQIVND (reference sequence). CDR3 sequence reads: CARLKTTGLL.

The rearrangement links TRBV5-1 to TRBJ2-4, with D unclear. The CDR3 has 14 amino acids. Germline lookup yields CDR1 SGHRS and CDR2 YFSETQ. V was clipped by 1 base and J by 1 base, with 6 bases between them. The CDR3 loop is CASSLSRAKNIQYF. CDR3 nucleotide sequence: TGCGCCAGCAGCTTGTCCAGGGCCAAAAACATTCAGTACTTC.

The V gene is TRBV7-9, the J gene TRBJ1-4, with 10 bases that match TRBD1. CDR1 SEHNR and CDR2 FQNEAQ come from the germline V gene (reference sequence). V trimming: 5 bases; J trimming: 8 bases; junction bases outside the gene matches: 14. The CDR3 is 17 residues long. CDR3 region: CASSNRDRGSWFEKLFF. The CDR3 nucleotides read TGTGCCAGCAGCAACCGGGACAGGGGCTCATGGTTCGAAAAACTGTTTTTT.

The rearrangement uses TRBV15 and TRBJ1-4; TRBD1 agrees at 10 bases. With V trimmed by 5 bases and J by 10 bases, 19 bases remained unmatched. Germline CDR1 reads LNHNV; CDR2 reads YYDKDF (reference sequence). CDR3 length: 18 residues. The CDR3 reads CATSGRQGALQRGLKLFF. The CDR3 DNA follows: TGTGCCACCAGCGGGAGACAGGGGGCGCTTCAGAGGGGGTTAAAACTGTTTTTT.

This chain uses TRBV19 with TRBJ1-2, with D perhaps TRBD1 (6 bases). The CDR3 has 16 residues. Germline CDR1 reads LNHDA; CDR2 reads SQIVND (reference sequence). Trimming removed 3 bases at V and 2 bases at J, with 16 bases between. CDR3 protein: CASSIPAGGRNYGYTF. The CDR3 DNA follows: TGTGCCAGTAGTATTCCCGCGGGGGGGCGGAACTATGGCTACACCTTC.

This sequence joins TRBV7-9 and TRBJ1-5; 10 bases line up with TRBD1. The J segment lost 5 bases and the V segment lost 3 bases, leaving 1 base of the junction unmatched. CDR3 length: 14 amino acids. Germline CDR1 and CDR2: SEHNR and FQNEAQ (reference sequence). The CDR3 protein is CASSFGTGDQPQHF. The CDR3 DNA is TGTGCCAGCAGCTTCGGGACAGGGGATCAGCCCCAGCATTTT.

This sequence joins TRBV28 and TRBJ1-2; D gene uncertain. The CDR3 spans 11 residues. The germline CDR1 and CDR2 sequences are MDHEN and SYDVKM. Trimming shortened V by 7 bases and J by 3 bases, and 6 bases separated the two germline ends. This CDR3 reads CASNRDYGYTF. The CDR3 nucleotides read TGTGCCAGCAACCGCGACTATGGCTACACCTTC.

V usage is TRBV5-5 and J usage is TRBJ2-6; D might be TRBD1 (6 bases). The germline V gene encodes CDR1 SGHKS and CDR2 YYEKEE (reference sequence). Trimming removed 3 bases from V and 2 bases from J, with 12 bases in between. The CDR3 spans 16 residues. This CDR3 reads CASSYGWGPGANVLTF. The DNA of the CDR3 is TGTGCCAGCAGCTATGGATGGGGGCCTGGGGCCAACGTCCTGACTTTC.

This chain connects TRBV6-1 to TRBJ1-4; no firm D call. The CDR3 has 13 amino acids. Germline V gene data show CDR1 as MNHNS and CDR2 as SASEGT. Trimming cost V 7 bases and J 11 bases, with 17 bases left between them. The CDR3 region has the DNA TGTGCCAGCATTTCCGTTCGACGGGTGAAACTGTTTTTT. It translates to CASISVRRVKLFF.

This clone was counted a single time. The chain employs TRBV4-2 and TRBJ1-4; unclear D gene. The V gene's germline CDR1 is LGHNA and CDR2 YNFKEQ. Trimming shortened V by 0 bases and J by 7 bases, and 9 bases separated the two germline ends. CDR3 length equals 14 residues. The DNA of the CDR3 is TGTGCCAGCAGCCAAGAGTACGGCTTTGAAAAACTGTTTTTT. Protein: CASSQEYGFEKLFF.

The chain is built from TRBV19 and TRBJ1-4; D is possibly TRBD1 (5 bases). V shed 6 bases and J shed 0 bases, with 26 bases lying between them. Germline-derived CDR1 and CDR2 are LNHDA and SQIVND (reference sequence). The length of the CDR3 is 20 residues. CDR3 DNA: TGTGCCAGTAGCCAAAGAGACTACAAGGGGTTCAGGACAACTAATGAAAAACTGTTTTTT. Translating it yields CASSQRDYKGFRTTNEKLFF.

The J gene is TRBJ2-5, the V gene TRBV19, with D possibly TRBD1 on 6 matching bases. This CDR3 spans 15 amino acids. Trimming pared 1 base from V and 5 bases from J, leaving 14 bases between. CDR1 is LNHDA and CDR2 is SQIVND in the germline V gene (reference sequence). Written as DNA, the CDR3 is TGTGCCAGTAGTATAGCCCGCATGGGGGCGGAGACCCAGTACTTC. It codes for CASSIARMGAETQYF.

CDR3 coding DNA: TGTGCCAGCACCCGTTCTGGGTCTAAAGAGACCCAGTACTTC. This sequence encodes CASTRSGSKETQYF. The V and J genes are TRBV6-6 and TRBJ2-5; no definite D call. CDR1 and CDR2 (germline): MNHNY, SVGAGI (reference sequence). V gave up 7 bases and J gave up 3 bases, with 15 bases separating them. The CDR3 is 14 residues long.